The next 15 T cell receptor beta chains were all read from a single sample in a study of T cells expressing NK-cell markers. Reprocessing the 5' RACE reads, TCRdb reports a single entry for every CDR3 protein and omits DNA. This table holds under 200,000 distinct CDR3 sequences. The sequenced material came from blood T cells: a sorted CD56 or NKG2C T cell subset, CD4+ or CD8+ T cells, or bulk PBMC T cells (not recorded which). These receptors were collected from a woman aged 18 to 69 in good health.

J is TRBJ2-3 and V is TRBV6-1; absent DNA, TCRdb's TRBD1 call cannot be checked. Germline loops: CDR1 MNHNS, CDR2 SASEGT. The CDR3 loop spans 16 amino acids. This CDR3 reads CASRSHRGENTDTQYF.

This chain connects TRBV6-5 to TRBJ2-7; without DNA, the TCRdb call of TRBD1 cannot be checked. CDR1 and CDR2 (germline): MNHEY, SVGAGI. CDR3 length: 14 amino acids. The CDR3 is CASSYQGQGFEQYF.

V gene TRBV24-1 combines with J gene TRBJ2-5. From germline, CDR1 is KGHDR and CDR2 SFDVKD. The CDR3 length is 13 residues. CDR3 protein: CATSVAMWGTQYF.

The chain joins TRBV9 to TRBJ2-5; no DNA is available, so the TRBD1 call from TCRdb remains unchecked. The CDR3 is 18 residues long. Germline CDR1 is SGDLS and CDR2 is YYNGEE. The chain's CDR3 is CASSPQKWGGQYQETQYF.

This sequence joins TRBV2 and TRBJ2-1; TCRdb reports TRBD2, a call that lacks DNA to check it against. This CDR3 is 16 amino acids long. Germline CDR1 reads SNHLY; CDR2 reads FYNNEI. CDR3 residues: CASRAGLADPANEQFF.

The chain joins TRBV24-1 to TRBJ2-1; with no DNA, the TCRdb D assignment of TRBD1 cannot be verified. This CDR3 has 15 residues. Germline assignment: CDR1 KGHDR and CDR2 SFDVKD. CDR3 sequence reads: CATSDSWTGRGEQFF.

The genes are TRBV7-3 and TRBJ2-3; TCRdb reports TRBD1, a call that lacks DNA to check it against. There are 15 residues in the CDR3. The germline CDR1 and CDR2 sequences are SGHTA and FQGTGA. The CDR3: CASSLLGDSTDTQYF.

This rearrangement joins TRBV7-2 to TRBJ2-7; the D gene TCRdb calls, TRBD2, cannot be checked with no DNA. The CDR3 has 13 residues. Per germline, CDR1 SGHTA and CDR2 FQGNSA. The CDR3 loop reads CASSSGLAHEQYF.

This chain links TRBV29-1 with TRBJ2-1; TCRdb lists TRBD2, though no DNA is available to test this call. The CDR3 loop spans 15 amino acids. CDR1 SQVTM and CDR2 ANQGSEA come from the germline V gene. The CDR3 sequence: CSVEGGGHSYNEQFF.

V and J are TRBV12-5 and TRBJ1-3; the TRBD1 assignment by TCRdb is unverifiable without DNA. The germline V gene has CDR1 LGHNT and CDR2 FRNRAP. The CDR3 length is 15 residues. The CDR3 region is CASGPGELSGNTIYF.

V gene TRBV20-1 combines with J gene TRBJ2-7; TCRdb's D call of TRBD1 is untestable without DNA. The CDR3 runs 13 residues. Germline loops: CDR1 DFQATT, CDR2 SNEGSKA (reference sequence). This CDR3 reads CSAEKTGNYEQYF.

The chain has TRBV6-2 or TRBV6-3 and TRBJ2-3; TCRdb lists TRBD2, though no DNA is available to test this call. CDR1 MNHEY and CDR2 SVGEGT come from the germline V gene. The CDR3 runs 16 residues. The CDR3 reads CASSSTTRRGTDTQYF.

The chain combines TRBV5-1 with TRBJ1-2; the D call of TRBD1 rests on TCRdb alone, since no DNA is present to check it. CDR1 is SGHRS, CDR2 YFSETQ, per germline. This CDR3 has 13 amino acids. CDR3 loop: CASRLDTPYGYTF.

The J gene is TRBJ2-1, the V gene TRBV9; as DNA is missing, the TRBD2 call by TCRdb cannot be tested. Germline CDR1 SGDLS, CDR2 YYNGEE. The CDR3 loop spans 15 amino acids. This chain's CDR3 is CASSGLTSGSTEQFF.

The chain is built from TRBV3-1 and TRBJ2-5; TCRdb designates TRBD2, a call that cannot be tested without DNA. The CDR3 sequence is 19 residues long. Germline CDR1 and CDR2: LGHDT and YNNKEL (reference sequence). This chain's CDR3 is CASSQGGLAGGGPQETQYF.